Listed below are T cell receptor beta chains from one sample, sequenced in a study of T-cell reconstitution after alpha-beta-depleted transplantation in children. TCRdb recomputed calls from the PCR reads with MiXCR, one row per CDR3 protein. In the table there are 350,000 to 400,000 distinct CDR3 sequences, just over 20% of which are singletons. The sequences come from PBMCs from the stem cell graft donor, collected from the stem cell graft. The receptors derive from a human donor who donated a stem cell graft to a child with acute myeloid leukemia. Each CDR3 is given with its conserved first and last residue. D genes are given only for firm matches. Size is omitted from some rows. Given values are once, few, many or a class for expanded clones.

j_call: TRBJ2-7; clone_size: -; d_call: TRBD1; v_call: TRBV28; cdr3_nt: TGTGCCAGCAGTAAGGCAGGGGACAGGGGGCATGAGCAGTACTTC; cdr3_aa: CASSKAGDRGHEQYF
j_call: TRBJ2-2; clone_size: many; d_call: -; v_call: TRBV4-1; cdr3_nt: TGCGCCAGCAGCCTTAATAGCGGTGCGGGCACCGGGGAGCTGTTTTTT; cdr3_aa: CASSLNSGAGTGELFF
j_call: TRBJ2-3; clone_size: many; d_call: TRBD2; v_call: TRBV29-1; cdr3_nt: TGCAGCGTCTCTCCCAGACTAGCGGCAGATACGCAGTATTTT; cdr3_aa: CSVSPRLAADTQYF
j_call: TRBJ1-1; clone_size: -; d_call: -; v_call: TRBV9; cdr3_nt: TGTGCCAGCAGCGTAGGTCCAGGGCCGAACACTGAAGCTTTCTTT; cdr3_aa: CASSVGPGPNTEAFF
j_call: TRBJ2-1; clone_size: few; d_call: TRBD2; v_call: TRBV30; cdr3_nt: TGTGCCTGGACCGGACTAGCGGGACGACTTTACAATGAGCAGTTCTTC; cdr3_aa: CAWTGLAGRLYNEQFF
j_call: TRBJ2-7; clone_size: -; d_call: -; v_call: TRBV20-1; cdr3_nt: TGCAGTGCTAGAGATCTCGGGAGCTCCTACGAGCAGTACTTC; cdr3_aa: CSARDLGSSYEQYF
j_call: TRBJ2-3; clone_size: few; d_call: TRBD2; v_call: TRBV24-1; cdr3_nt: TGTGCCACCAGTGATTTGGCTCTAGCGGAAACAGATACGCAGTATTTT; cdr3_aa: CATSDLALAETDTQYF
j_call: TRBJ2-2; clone_size: -; d_call: -; v_call: TRBV7-9; cdr3_nt: TGTGCCAGCAGCCCGGGAGCTGTCAACACCGGGGAGCTGTTTTTT; cdr3_aa: CASSPGAVNTGELFF
j_call: TRBJ1-1; clone_size: -; d_call: -; v_call: TRBV5-1; cdr3_nt: TGCGCCAGCAGCCGGACAGTGGGAACTGAAGCTTTCTTT; cdr3_aa: CASSRTVGTEAFF
j_call: TRBJ2-7; clone_size: -; d_call: -; v_call: TRBV4-1; cdr3_nt: TGCGCCAGCAGCCAAGTTTCAGGGAACGAGCAGTACTTC; cdr3_aa: CASSQVSGNEQYF
j_call: TRBJ2-2; clone_size: -; d_call: TRBD2; v_call: TRBV9; cdr3_nt: TGTGCCAGCAGCGCGGGACTAGCGGGAGGTAAAAACACCGGGGAGCTGTTTTTT; cdr3_aa: CASSAGLAGGKNTGELFF
j_call: TRBJ1-1; clone_size: few; d_call: -; v_call: TRBV9; cdr3_nt: TGTGCCAGCAGCGAGGGGAGGCCCAGGACTGAAGCTTTCTTT; cdr3_aa: CASSEGRPRTEAFF
j_call: TRBJ2-7; clone_size: -; d_call: -; v_call: TRBV4-1; cdr3_nt: TGCGCCAGCAGTCCCGGGACACAGAGCTCCTACGAGCAGTACTTC; cdr3_aa: CASSPGTQSSYEQYF
j_call: TRBJ1-4; clone_size: -; d_call: -; v_call: TRBV7-2; cdr3_nt: TGTGCCAGCAGCTTAGCGATGGGGTTCAATGAAAAACTGTTTTTT; cdr3_aa: CASSLAMGFNEKLFF
j_call: TRBJ2-5; clone_size: -; d_call: -; v_call: TRBV20-1; cdr3_nt: TGCAGTGCTAGAGTCCCCGAGGGTCGAGAGACCCAGTACTTC; cdr3_aa: CSARVPEGRETQYF
j_call: TRBJ2-1; clone_size: -; d_call: -; v_call: TRBV11-2; cdr3_nt: TGTGCCAGCAGCTTAGACAGGGGGGGGAGTGAGCAGTTCTTC; cdr3_aa: CASSLDRGGSEQFF
j_call: TRBJ2-1; clone_size: -; d_call: -; v_call: TRBV25-1; cdr3_nt: TGTGCCAGCACCGAATCCGGAGGGAGCGGGTCCTGGGATGAGCAGTTCTTC; cdr3_aa: CASTESGGSGSWDEQFF
j_call: TRBJ1-5; clone_size: -; d_call: -; v_call: TRBV3-1; cdr3_nt: TGTGCCAGCAGCCAAAGTTCTCAGCCCCAGCATTTT; cdr3_aa: CASSQSSQPQHF
j_call: TRBJ2-7; clone_size: -; d_call: TRBD1; v_call: TRBV7-9; cdr3_nt: TGTGCCAGCAGCCCTGTGGACAGGGGGACCTCCTACGAGCAGTACTTC; cdr3_aa: CASSPVDRGTSYEQYF
j_call: TRBJ1-5; clone_size: few; d_call: -; v_call: TRBV15; cdr3_nt: TGTGCCACCAGCAGAGTTCGTACCAATCAGCCCCAGCATTTT; cdr3_aa: CATSRVRTNQPQHF
j_call: TRBJ2-1; clone_size: many; d_call: TRBD2; v_call: TRBV20-1; cdr3_nt: TGCAGTGCTACCTTAGCGGGAGGGCCTAATGAGCAGTTCTTC; cdr3_aa: CSATLAGGPNEQFF
j_call: TRBJ2-7; clone_size: -; d_call: -; v_call: TRBV12-3/TRBV12-4; cdr3_nt: TGTGCCAGCAGCGAAGGGGGAGGCGCCTACGAGCAGTACTTC; cdr3_aa: CASSEGGGAYEQYF
j_call: TRBJ2-3; clone_size: few; d_call: -; v_call: TRBV7-3; cdr3_nt: TGTGCCAGCAGCTTAACGAGTCTGACAGATACGCAGTATTTT; cdr3_aa: CASSLTSLTDTQYF
j_call: TRBJ1-1; clone_size: few; d_call: -; v_call: TRBV6-4; cdr3_nt: TGTGCCAGCAGTGACGGCGGGGGGGGCTACGTGAACACTGAAGCTTTCTTT; cdr3_aa: CASSDGGGGYVNTEAFF
j_call: TRBJ2-5; clone_size: -; d_call: TRBD1; v_call: TRBV12-3/TRBV12-4; cdr3_nt: TGTGCCAGCAGTTTACCGGGACAGGCAATGACCCAGTACTTC; cdr3_aa: CASSLPGQAMTQYF
j_call: TRBJ1-5; clone_size: -; d_call: -; v_call: TRBV6-2/TRBV6-3; cdr3_nt: TGTGCCAGCAGTTTCCTTGGAGATCAGCCCCAGCATTTT; cdr3_aa: CASSFLGDQPQHF
j_call: TRBJ2-7; clone_size: many; d_call: -; v_call: TRBV27; cdr3_nt: TGTGCCAGCAGTTTCCGATCAACCTACGAGCAGTACTTC; cdr3_aa: CASSFRSTYEQYF
j_call: TRBJ1-2; clone_size: few; d_call: -; v_call: TRBV25-1; cdr3_nt: TGTGCCAGCAGTGAATATTCGACAGCCTATGGCTACACCTTC; cdr3_aa: CASSEYSTAYGYTF
j_call: TRBJ2-7; clone_size: few; d_call: TRBD2; v_call: TRBV5-1; cdr3_nt: TGCGCCAGCAGCTTGGACGGACTAGATTACGAGCAGTACTTC; cdr3_aa: CASSLDGLDYEQYF
j_call: TRBJ2-1; clone_size: once; d_call: TRBD2; v_call: TRBV5-1; cdr3_nt: TGCGCCAGCAGCTTGGACGGCGGGAGCCCCTACAATGAGCAGTTCTTC; cdr3_aa: CASSLDGGSPYNEQFF
j_call: TRBJ2-6; clone_size: few; d_call: -; v_call: TRBV5-1; cdr3_nt: TGCGCCAGCAGAGGGCTTCGTGGGGCCAACGTCCTGACTTTC; cdr3_aa: CASRGLRGANVLTF
j_call: TRBJ1-4; clone_size: once; d_call: -; v_call: TRBV12-3/TRBV12-4; cdr3_nt: TGTGCCAACAGTCCACAGGGTGGCGAAAAACTGTTTTTT; cdr3_aa: CANSPQGGEKLFF
j_call: TRBJ2-3; clone_size: -; d_call: -; v_call: TRBV7-9; cdr3_nt: TGTGCCAGCAGCCCCCCAGTAGGCCGCACAGATACGCAGTATTTT; cdr3_aa: CASSPPVGRTDTQYF
j_call: TRBJ2-7; clone_size: -; d_call: -; v_call: TRBV25-1; cdr3_nt: TGTGCCACTAAGAGGGGACCGTACGAGCAGTACTTC; cdr3_aa: CATKRGPYEQYF
j_call: TRBJ2-1; clone_size: -; d_call: -; v_call: TRBV12-3/TRBV12-4; cdr3_nt: TGTGCCAGCAGTCTCACAGGGAGGAGCTCCTACAATGAGCAGTTCTTC; cdr3_aa: CASSLTGRSSYNEQFF
j_call: TRBJ2-1; clone_size: few; d_call: TRBD1; v_call: TRBV24-1; cdr3_nt: TGTGCCACCAGTGATCGGGACAGGGGTTACAATGAGCAGTTCTTC; cdr3_aa: CATSDRDRGYNEQFF
j_call: TRBJ2-5; clone_size: -; d_call: TRBD2; v_call: TRBV25-1; cdr3_nt: TGTGCCAGCAGTGAAGGTAGCGGGAGAGTCGTGGAGACCCAGTACTTC; cdr3_aa: CASSEGSGRVVETQYF
j_call: TRBJ2-3; clone_size: -; d_call: TRBD2; v_call: TRBV12-3/TRBV12-4; cdr3_nt: TGTGCCAGCAGTTCGGGACTAGCGGGCCTTAGCACAGATACGCAGTATTTT; cdr3_aa: CASSSGLAGLSTDTQYF
j_call: TRBJ2-1; clone_size: -; d_call: TRBD2; v_call: TRBV5-1; cdr3_nt: TGCGCCAGCGTACTCGCGGGAGGCTTGATAAATGAGCAGTTCTTC; cdr3_aa: CASVLAGGLINEQFF
j_call: TRBJ2-5; clone_size: few; d_call: TRBD2; v_call: TRBV12-3/TRBV12-4; cdr3_nt: TGTGCCAGCAGTTATCCGGGGGGGGTTTCGCCCCAGTACTTC; cdr3_aa: CASSYPGGVSPQYF
j_call: TRBJ2-2; clone_size: many; d_call: -; v_call: TRBV20-1; cdr3_nt: TGCAGTGCTCCTTTCGGGGGTAGCCGAAACACCGGGGAGCTGTTTTTT; cdr3_aa: CSAPFGGSRNTGELFF
j_call: TRBJ1-2; clone_size: few; d_call: -; v_call: TRBV15; cdr3_nt: TGTGCCACCAGCAGAGAGGCAGGGAACTACTATGGCTACACCTTC; cdr3_aa: CATSREAGNYYGYTF
j_call: TRBJ2-1; clone_size: many; d_call: TRBD2; v_call: TRBV29-1; cdr3_nt: TGCAGCGTTGTGACAGAGGGACTAGCCGGCGATGAGCAGTTCTTC; cdr3_aa: CSVVTEGLAGDEQFF
j_call: TRBJ2-3; clone_size: -; d_call: TRBD2; v_call: TRBV12-3/TRBV12-4; cdr3_nt: TGTGCCAGCAGCCCCCGACTAGCACCTAAGGCAGATACGCAGTATTTT; cdr3_aa: CASSPRLAPKADTQYF
j_call: TRBJ1-2; clone_size: few; d_call: -; v_call: TRBV20-1; cdr3_nt: TGCAGTGCTCCTCAGTACAGGGCGTTTGGTGGCTACACCTTC; cdr3_aa: CSAPQYRAFGGYTF
j_call: TRBJ2-6; clone_size: -; d_call: TRBD2; v_call: TRBV5-1; cdr3_nt: TGCGCCAGCAGCTTGGGACTAGCGCACGTCAACTCTGGGGCCAACGTCCTGACTTTC; cdr3_aa: CASSLGLAHVNSGANVLTF